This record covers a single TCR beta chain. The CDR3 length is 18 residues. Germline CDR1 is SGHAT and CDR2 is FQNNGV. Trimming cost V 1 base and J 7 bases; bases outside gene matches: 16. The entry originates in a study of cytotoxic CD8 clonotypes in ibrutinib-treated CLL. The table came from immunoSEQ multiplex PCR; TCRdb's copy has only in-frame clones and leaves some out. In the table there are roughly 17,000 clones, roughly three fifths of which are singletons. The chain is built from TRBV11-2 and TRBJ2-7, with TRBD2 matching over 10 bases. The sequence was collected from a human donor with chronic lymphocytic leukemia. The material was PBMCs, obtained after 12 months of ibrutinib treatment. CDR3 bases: TGTGCCAGCAGCTTAGCGTGGACTAGCGGCCGAGGAGGCGATGAGCAGTACTTC. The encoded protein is CASSLAWTSGRGGDEQYF.